Shown below are 27 T cell receptor beta chains from a single sample sequenced in a study of blood T cell repertoires in COVID-19. The repertoire was sequenced with immunoSEQ multiplex PCR; TCRdb's copy has only in-frame clones and lacks some. The sample records about 49,000 clones, roughly four fifths being singletons. The specimen sequenced was peripheral blood. These receptor sequences come from a woman in her fifties or sixties with acute or convalescent COVID-19.

The count of this clone is one. The gene calls are TRBV30 and TRBJ1-1; 7 nucleotides line up with TRBD1. This CDR3 is built from 11 residues. V trimming: 8 bases; J trimming: 7 bases; junction bases outside the gene matches: 7. Germline CDR1 GTSNPN, CDR2 SVGIG (reference sequence). Here the CDR3 reads CAGKTGIEAFF. The CDR3 region has the DNA TGTGCCGGGAAGACAGGGATTGAAGCTTTCTTT.

This chain joins TRBV2 and TRBJ2-2; 11 nucleotides line up with TRBD1. Germline V CDR1 and CDR2: SNHLY, FYNNEI. The CDR3 is made up of 14 amino acids. Germline trimming cut 9 bases from V and 6 bases from J; bases unmatched to any gene: 6. For the CDR3, the DNA is TGTGCCAGTGGACTGGGACAGGGGGCCGGGGAGCTGTTTTTT. Translated, it gives CASGLGQGAGELFF.

This clone was detected only once. This sequence joins TRBV23-1 and TRBJ2-3; 8 positions match TRBD1. TRBV23-1 is marked as an open reading frame, function uncertain. The CDR3 runs 18 residues. V was pared by 4 bases and J by 0 bases, with 12 bases of the junction left unmatched. The chain's CDR3 is CASSPCRKGQASTDTQYF. CDR3 DNA sequence: TGCGCCAGCAGTCCCTGCCGGAAGGGACAGGCTAGCACAGATACGCAGTATTTT.

The J gene is TRBJ1-2, the V gene TRBV5-1, with D possibly matching TRBD1 (6 bases). The CDR3 length is 15 residues. Germline assignment: CDR1 SGHRS and CDR2 YFSETQ. V was cut by 5 bases and J by 7 bases, with 21 bases left in between. The CDR3 DNA is TGCGCCAGCAGAGACTCCGGTTTGGGGGCCGGTGGCTACACCTTC. Residues: CASRDSGLGAGGYTF.

V is TRBV27 and J is TRBJ2-7, with a weak D call TRBD1 (6 bases). The CDR3 loop spans 13 amino acids. Germline CDR1 and CDR2: MNHEY and SMNVEV (reference sequence). Trimming removed 2 bases at V and 5 bases at J, with 10 bases between. CDR3 nucleotides: TGTGCCAGCAGTTTAACAGGGTATCACGAGCAGTACTTC. It encodes CASSLTGYHEQYF.

The chain employs TRBV7-8 and TRBJ2-1; weak D call: TRBD2 (5 bases). V lost 5 bases and J lost 15, with 26 bases in between. The CDR3 extends over 15 amino acids. Germline CDR1 and CDR2: SGHVS and FQNEAQ. The CDR3 reads CASSRAGKRNEGRFF. DNA of the CDR3: TGTGCCAGCAGCCGAGCTGGGAAGCGGAATGAGGGTCGGTTCTTC.

The rearrangement uses TRBV2 and TRBJ1-2, with D possibly matching TRBD1 (5 bases). Germline V gene lookup returns CDR1 SNHLY and CDR2 FYNNEI. The V and J ends lost 5 bases and 0 bases respectively, with 13 bases between them. The CDR3 is 15 residues long. In nucleotides, the CDR3 is TGTGCCAGCAGTTTTACAGGCCTAGCTAACTATGGCTACACCTTC. Encoded protein: CASSFTGLANYGYTF.

The chain is built from TRBV28 and TRBJ2-5; TRBD1 is a possible D gene (5 bases). Germline values: CDR1 MDHEN, CDR2 SYDVKM. The CDR3 runs to 13 residues. Trimming removed 4 bases at V and 4 bases at J, with 10 bases between. CDR3: CASSSSDIETQYF. DNA for the CDR3: TGTGCCAGCAGTTCATCGGACATAGAGACCCAGTACTTC.

This clone was seen a handful of times. V and J are TRBV27 and TRBJ1-1; D remains ambiguous. CDR1 and CDR2 (germline): MNHEY, SMNVEV (reference sequence). The CDR3 extends over 13 amino acids. V was cut by 2 bases and J by 1 base, with 5 bases left in between. CDR3 sequence reads: CASSLGRNTEAFF. CDR3 nucleotide sequence: TGTGCCAGCAGTTTAGGTAGGAACACTGAAGCTTTCTTT.

The rearrangement uses TRBV12-5 and TRBJ2-5; D might be TRBD1 (6 bases). The CDR3 length is 15 residues. Germline values: CDR1 LGHNT, CDR2 FRNRAP. Trimming pared 0 bases from V and 5 bases from J, leaving 13 bases between. The CDR3 here is CASGLVRQVLETQYF. The CDR3 DNA reads TGTGCTAGTGGTTTGGTACGACAGGTTCTCGAGACCCAGTACTTC. The full variable domain, in which reference TRBV12-5 and TRBJ2-5 provide the parts outside the CDR3, is DARVTQTPRHKVTEMGQEVTMRCQPILGHNTVFWYRQTMMQGLELLAYFRNRAPLDDSGMPKDRFSAEMPDATLATLKIQPSEPRDSAVYFCASGLVRQVLETQYFGPGTRLLVL.

V usage is TRBV20-1 and J usage is TRBJ2-7; D gene ambiguous. Germline loops: CDR1 DFQATT, CDR2 SNEGSKA (reference sequence). The V and J ends lost 3 bases and 2 bases respectively, with 11 bases between them. The CDR3 runs 13 residues. The CDR3 protein is CSASKMVAYEQYF. CDR3 in DNA: TGCAGTGCTAGTAAAATGGTAGCCTACGAGCAGTACTTC.

This chain links TRBV25-1 with TRBJ2-7; 7 bases agree with TRBD2. Germline loops: CDR1 MGHDK, CDR2 SYGVNS. V was clipped by 2 bases and J by 6 bases; unmatched bases: 10. This CDR3 spans 15 amino acids. CDR3: CASSERGGARVEQYF. In DNA form, the CDR3 reads TGTGCCAGCAGTGAACGGGGAGGGGCCCGTGTCGAGCAGTACTTC.

J is TRBJ1-1 and V is TRBV7-3; 11 nucleotides match TRBD1. CDR3 length: 14 residues. CDR1 is SGHTA, CDR2 FQGTGA, per germline. V lost 5 bases to trimming and J lost 6 bases; unmatched junction nucleotides: 5. CDR3 sequence reads: CASSPRTGGPEAFF. The DNA for the CDR3 is TGTGCCAGCAGCCCCAGGACAGGGGGCCCTGAAGCTTTCTTT.

In this sample, this clone turned up a few times. V and J are TRBV12-3 or TRBV12-4 and TRBJ1-1; D unresolved. This CDR3 contains 13 residues. Between the trimmed V and J ends, which lost 1 base and 1 base, there was a span of 4 bases. CDR3 coding DNA: TGTGCCAGCAGTTTAGGGCAGAACACTGAAGCTTTCTTT. This gives the protein CASSLGQNTEAFF.

This clone was recorded a few times. J is TRBJ1-2 and V is TRBV12-5; 8 bases are shared with TRBD1. Trimming removed 4 bases from V and 4 bases from J; junction bases left unmatched: 11. In germline, CDR1 is LGHNT, CDR2 FRNRAP. This CDR3 is 16 amino acids long. CDR3 region: CASGSPPGQEFYGYTF. CDR3 DNA: TGTGCTAGTGGTTCACCACCGGGACAGGAATTCTATGGCTACACCTTC.

This clone appeared once. J is TRBJ2-3 and V is TRBV27, with TRBD2 matching 10 bases. The CDR3 contains 15 residues. CDR1 MNHEY and CDR2 SMNVEV come from the germline V gene (reference sequence). Germline trimming cut 3 bases from V and 6 bases from J; bases unmatched to any gene: 6. The DNA for the CDR3 is TGTGCCAGCAGTTTCCTAGCGGGGGCCCGGGATACGCAGTATTTT. Translated, it gives CASSFLAGARDTQYF.

This clone was recorded once. The chain joins TRBV7-3 to TRBJ2-5; 9 bases align to TRBD1. Looked up from germline, CDR1 is SGHTA and CDR2 is FQGTGA. After removal of 5 bases from V and 4 bases from J, the junction contained 11 bases not matched to a gene. This CDR3 comprises 16 residues. The CDR3 sequence is CASSPTSGTGRETQYF. CDR3 nucleotides: TGTGCCAGCAGCCCTACATCCGGGACAGGGAGAGAGACCCAGTACTTC.

The chain is built from TRBV6-5 and TRBJ1-3; the match to TRBD1 covers 9 bases. Trimming took 7 bases from V and 4 from J; bases not matched to a gene: 8. The V gene's germline CDR1 is MNHEY and CDR2 SVGAGI. The CDR3 covers 15 residues. CDR3 sequence reads: CASTGTGFGGNTIYF. The CDR3 nucleotides read TGTGCCAGCACAGGGACAGGGTTCGGCGGAAACACCATATATTTT.

V gene TRBV9 combines with J gene TRBJ1-1; the D gene is possibly TRBD1 (6 bases). The CDR3 covers 16 residues. In germline, CDR1 is SGDLS, CDR2 YYNGEE. V gave up 4 bases and J gave up 1 base, with 17 bases separating them. The CDR3 region is CASSPPRGGRNTEAFF. CDR3 in DNA: TGTGCCAGCAGCCCTCCCCGGGGGGGGCGGAACACTGAAGCTTTCTTT.

This clone was seen once. The chain links TRBV20-1 to TRBJ1-2, with 7 bases matching TRBD1. With V trimmed by 3 bases and J by 6 bases, 10 bases remained unmatched. Looked up from germline, CDR1 is DFQATT and CDR2 is SNEGSKA (reference sequence). This CDR3 comprises 14 residues. Written as DNA, the CDR3 is TGCAGTGCTAGTTATAGGGGGCCAACGAATGGCTACACCTTC. This translates into CSASYRGPTNGYTF.

This clone appeared a single time. The chain is built from TRBV19 and TRBJ2-3; 10 positions agree with TRBD2. J was trimmed by 2 bases and V by 10 bases; bases with no gene match: 12. The CDR3 totals 16 residues. Germline values: CDR1 LNHDA, CDR2 SQIVND (reference sequence). This chain's CDR3 is CATRQIAGGSTDTQYF. The CDR3, as DNA: TGTGCCACCCGACAAATAGCGGGGGGATCCACAGATACGCAGTATTTT.

The J gene is TRBJ2-1, the V gene TRBV6-5; D is uncertain. The CDR3 runs to 13 residues. V was pared by 5 bases and J by 4 bases, with 9 bases between. Germline V CDR1 and CDR2: MNHEY, SVGAGI. CDR3 loop: CASSIDSYNEQFF. CDR3 coding DNA: TGTGCCAGCAGTATTGACTCGTACAATGAGCAGTTCTTC.

This clone was detected only once. CDR3: CASSTEGYTF. As DNA, the CDR3 is TGTGCCAGCAGCACTGAAGGCTACACCTTC. This chain joins TRBV6-5 and TRBJ1-2; no definite D call. The germline V gene has CDR1 MNHEY and CDR2 SVGAGI. CDR3 length: 10 amino acids. V dropped 6 bases and J dropped 8 bases, with 7 bases sitting between them.

This clone was seen a handful of times. The CDR3 sequence: CASSEASLLGTGELFF. The DNA for the CDR3 is TGTGCCAGCAGTGAAGCGTCACTCCTTGGCACCGGGGAGCTGTTTTTT. The chain couples TRBV2 to TRBJ2-2; unclear D gene. With 0 bases removed from V and 4 bases from J, the gap between germline ends came to 12 bases. The V gene's germline CDR1 is SNHLY and CDR2 FYNNEI. The CDR3 consists of 16 residues. Full variable domain (outside the CDR3, taken from reference TRBV2 and TRBJ2-2): EPEVTQTPSHQVTQMGQEVILRCVPISNHLYFYWYRQILGQKVEFLVSFYNNEISEKSEIFDDQFSVERPDGSNFTLKIRSTKLEDSAMYFCASSEASLLGTGELFFGEGSRLTVL.

This clone was recorded only once. V and J are TRBV7-8 and TRBJ1-5; D is unresolved. This CDR3 contains 14 residues. Germline lookup yields CDR1 SGHVS and CDR2 FQNEAQ. V lost 3 bases and J lost 3, with 9 bases in between. This CDR3 is CASSFSRDNQPQHF. CDR3 in DNA: TGTGCCAGCAGCTTCTCTCGGGACAATCAGCCCCAGCATTTT.

The chain couples TRBV5-1 to TRBJ2-5; 7 bases map to TRBD2. This CDR3 has 13 residues. In germline, CDR1 is SGHRS, CDR2 YFSETQ. V was pared by 3 bases and J by 4 bases, with 3 bases of the junction left unmatched. CDR3 nucleotide sequence: TGCGCCAGCAGCTATACTAGCGTAGAGACCCAGTACTTC. It codes for CASSYTSVETQYF.

The chain has TRBV12-3 or TRBV12-4 and TRBJ1-6; D is possibly TRBD1 (5 bases). The CDR3 length is 13 residues. The V end lost 3 bases, the J end lost 7 bases, and 7 bases lay between the germline ends. The CDR3 region has the DNA TGTGCCAGCAGTTTGCGGGACAATTCACCCCTCCACTTT. Translated, it gives CASSLRDNSPLHF.